The text below deals with one TCR beta chain. MiXCR, run by TCRdb on the 5' RACE reads, gives a single entry per CDR3 protein. This sample has around 490,000 distinct CDR3 sequences, with roughly 13% found just once. This record belongs to a study of identical twins. Trimming removed 4 bases from V and 2 bases from J, with 15 bases in between. The CDR3 length is 17 residues. Germline V lookup: CDR1 MNHEY, CDR2 SVGEGT. These data were also reused for a study on yellow fever vaccine responses in identical twins.

The chain has TRBV6-2 or TRBV6-3 and TRBJ2-6; TRBD1 might be the D (6 bases). This TCR derives from a woman between 18 and 29 years old in good health. Sequenced material: CD4+ T cells sorted from blood. The CDR3 sequence is CASSLRLTGTGANVLTF. The CDR3 region has the DNA TGTGCCAGCAGTTTGCGTCTAACAGGGACTGGGGCCAACGTCCTGACTTTC.